This entry lists 25 T cell receptor beta chains sequenced from one sample in a study of T cells after yellow fever vaccination. TCRdb re-called the 5' RACE reads through MiXCR, storing one row per CDR3 protein. The data show some 150,000 distinct CDR3 sequences, approximately 6.6% seen once. The sequences come from CD4+ T cells sorted from PBMCs, collected 10 days after the yellow fever booster vaccination. The receptors derive from a man aged 30-40 years who received the YFV17D yellow fever vaccine.

This clonotype was counted many times. The chain is built from TRBV7-9 and TRBJ2-3, with 9 bases fitting TRBD1. Trimming removed 5 bases from V and 2 bases from J; junction bases left unmatched: 11. Germline lookup yields CDR1 SEHNR and CDR2 FQNEAQ (reference sequence). The CDR3 length is 17 residues. CDR3 amino acids: CASSTRRTGVNTDTQYF. Written as DNA, the CDR3 is TGTGCCAGCAGCACCAGAAGGACAGGGGTAAACACAGATACGCAGTATTTT.

The chain carries TRBV3-1 and TRBJ2-1, with 9 bases that match TRBD2. The CDR3 sequence is 18 residues long. The J segment lost 2 bases and the V segment lost 5 bases, leaving 13 bases of the junction unmatched. The germline V gene has CDR1 LGHDT and CDR2 YNNKEL (reference sequence). CDR3 loop: CASSNFAGGPIAYNEQFF. In nucleotides, the CDR3 is TGTGCCAGCAGCAACTTTGCGGGAGGGCCGATCGCCTACAATGAGCAGTTCTTC.

In its sample, this clonotype was seen many times. The chain carries TRBV20-1 and TRBJ2-1, with 11 bases identical to TRBD2. Germline CDR1 reads DFQATT; CDR2 reads SNEGSKA (reference sequence). The CDR3 loop spans 12 amino acids. V shed 8 bases and J 7 bases; nucleotides not matched to a gene: 4. CDR3: CSQSSGRNEQFF. The CDR3 DNA reads as TGCAGTCAATCTAGCGGGAGGAATGAGCAGTTCTTC.

This clonotype has at least ten counts. The chain recombines TRBV5-1 with TRBJ2-1; 8 positions match TRBD1. The CDR3 loop spans 15 amino acids. The ends lost 4 bases at V and 4 bases at J; junction bases unmatched: 7. Germline assignment: CDR1 SGHRS and CDR2 YFSETQ. For the CDR3, the DNA is TGCGCCAGCAGCGGCCGGGACAGGAGTTACAATGAGCAGTTCTTC. As protein: CASSGRDRSYNEQFF.

This clonotype was counted many times. The chain combines TRBV4-3 with TRBJ2-5; TRBD1 agrees at 7 bases. The CDR3 sequence is 14 residues long. The germline V gene encodes CDR1 LGHNA and CDR2 YSLEER. The V gene end was trimmed by 4 bases and the J gene end by 7 bases; junction bases not matched to a gene: 9. As DNA, the CDR3 is TGCGCCAGCAGCCCCGCAACAGGGGCAGGGACCCAGTACTTC. Translation: CASSPATGAGTQYF.

V is TRBV19 and J is TRBJ1-2; D is perhaps TRBD1 (6 bases). Per germline, CDR1 LNHDA and CDR2 SQIVND (reference sequence). The CDR3 totals 13 residues. Trimming removed 2 bases from V and 6 bases from J, with 10 bases in between. The CDR3 DNA follows: TGTGCCAGTAGTATACGCGGGGGCGATGGCTACACCTTC. Amino acid sequence: CASSIRGGDGYTF.

The chain recombines TRBV29-1 with TRBJ1-2; 8 bases match TRBD1. There are 14 residues in the CDR3. Germline-derived CDR1 and CDR2 are SQVTM and ANQGSEA. V lost 3 bases to trimming and J lost 6 bases; unmatched junction nucleotides: 9. The CDR3 DNA reads TGCAGCGTTGATCAGGGGGCTTGGGGGGATGGCTACACCTTC. It is translated as CSVDQGAWGDGYTF.

This clonotype showed up many times. The chain uses TRBV2 and TRBJ1-5; D is ambiguous. In germline, CDR1 is SNHLY, CDR2 FYNNEI. Trimming shortened V by 1 base and J by 2 bases, and 9 bases separated the two germline ends. This CDR3 comprises 15 residues. DNA of the CDR3: TGTGCCAGCAGTGAAGATCAGGCCCGCAATCAGCCCCAGCATTTT. Translated, it gives CASSEDQARNQPQHF. Together with reference TRBV2 and TRBJ1-5, the CDR3 gives the full variable domain: EPEVTQTPSHQVTQMGQEVILRCVPISNHLYFYWYRQILGQKVEFLVSFYNNEISEKSEIFDDQFSVERPDGSNFTLKIRSTKLEDSAMYFCASSEDQARNQPQHFGDGTRLSIL.

In its sample, this clonotype was seen a few times. The J gene is TRBJ2-7, the V gene TRBV4-3; 9 bases are shared with TRBD2. J gave up 2 bases and V 0 bases, and 2 bases lay outside the gene matches. The CDR3 is 15 residues long. Germline CDR1 LGHNA, CDR2 YSLEER. The CDR3 spells CASSQEVAGAYEQYF. The CDR3 bases are TGCGCCAGCAGCCAAGAAGTAGCGGGAGCCTACGAGCAGTACTTC.

This clonotype was recorded many times. This chain uses TRBV7-2 with TRBJ2-1; D remains ambiguous. Trimming stripped 5 bases from V and 9 bases from J, with 8 bases between. CDR1 and CDR2 (germline): SGHTA, FQGNSA. This CDR3 is built from 11 residues. CDR3 in amino acids: CASSNGPEQFF. The CDR3 DNA reads TGTGCCAGCAGCAACGGGCCTGAGCAGTTCTTC.

The table lists this clonotype with many counts. The chain couples TRBV5-1 to TRBJ2-6; D ambiguous. Trimming removed 4 bases from V and 0 bases from J, with 8 bases in between. The CDR3 spans 15 residues. CDR1 is SGHRS, CDR2 YFSETQ, per germline. The CDR3 is CASSVIYSGANVLTF. The CDR3 DNA reads TGCGCCAGCAGCGTAATCTACTCTGGGGCCAACGTCCTGACTTTC.

A remark on this clonotype: The junction differs from germline at one of its ends, possibly a read error. This chain uses TRBV20-1 with TRBJ2-7; 9 bases agree with TRBD2. CDR1 is DFQATT, CDR2 SNEGSKA, per germline (reference sequence). This CDR3 region has 16 residues. The CDR3 protein is CCASQAGGGLKDEQYF. The CDR3 DNA sequence: TGCTGTGCTAGTCAAGCGGGAGGCGGCCTCAAGGACGAGCAGTACTTC.

The chain employs TRBV20-1 and TRBJ2-4; no firm D call. The CDR3 is 14 amino acids. Between the trimmed V and J ends, which lost 1 base and 5 bases, there was a span of 12 bases. Germline CDR1 DFQATT, CDR2 SNEGSKA (reference sequence). The CDR3 DNA sequence: TGCAGTGCTAGAGTCGCCAGGTTGCAAAACATTCAGTACTTC. Translation: CSARVARLQNIQYF.

This clonotype appeared many times. The genes are TRBV3-1 and TRBJ2-5; 10 bases fit TRBD2. Looked up from germline, CDR1 is LGHDT and CDR2 is YNNKEL (reference sequence). The CDR3 is 18 amino acids. Trimming at V came to 1 base and at J to 4 bases, leaving 12 bases not matched to a gene. CDR3 nucleotide sequence: TGTGCCAGCAGCCAAGGGCGGTCTAGCGGGAGCGGCGGAGAGACCCAGTACTTC. Translation gives CASSQGRSSGSGGETQYF.

The chain employs TRBV20-1 and TRBJ2-1, with D possibly matching TRBD2 (7 bases). The CDR3 runs 16 residues. Germline V gives CDR1 DFQATT, CDR2 SNEGSKA (reference sequence). The V end lost 6 bases, the J end lost 1 base, and 19 bases lay between the germline ends. The CDR3 nucleotides are TGCAGTGCGAGGGGGGGGTACGGCTTTTCCTACAATGAGCAGTTCTTC. It codes for CSARGGYGFSYNEQFF.

The table lists this clonotype with many counts. This rearrangement joins TRBV5-1 to TRBJ2-7, with 15 bases lining up with TRBD2. This CDR3 is 15 amino acids long. V was clipped by 4 bases and J by 7 bases; unmatched bases: 6. Germline lookup yields CDR1 SGHRS and CDR2 YFSETQ. CDR3 coding DNA: TGCGCCAGCAGCACCGGACTAGCGGGAGGGGAGGAGCAGTACTTC. Protein product: CASSTGLAGGEEQYF.

This clonotype was observed many times. The gene calls are TRBV7-2 and TRBJ1-2, with D perhaps matching TRBD1 (5 bases). Germline V gives CDR1 SGHTA, CDR2 FQGNSA. V lost 2 bases, J lost 4 bases, and 11 bases lay in between. The CDR3 runs 14 residues. For the CDR3, the DNA is TGTGCCAGCAGCTTAAACCCCAGGGCCTATGGCTACACCTTC. This codes for CASSLNPRAYGYTF.

The sample holds many counts of this clonotype. V and J are TRBV5-1 and TRBJ2-2, with D unclear. Per germline, CDR1 SGHRS and CDR2 YFSETQ. This CDR3 region has 15 residues. With 3 bases removed from V and 6 bases from J, the gap between germline ends came to 15 bases. The CDR3 DNA follows: TGCGCCAGCAGCTCCGTAGGGATTCCGCCCGGGGAGCTGTTTTTT. Protein: CASSSVGIPPGELFF.

This clonotype showed up many times. This chain uses TRBV30 with TRBJ2-5, with D perhaps TRBD1 (5 bases). Germline V gene sequence: CDR1 GTSNPN, CDR2 SVGIG (reference sequence). This CDR3 is 14 amino acids long. Trimming shortened V by 1 base and J by 7 bases, and 16 bases separated the two germline ends. The CDR3 spells CAWSGPGLESTQYF. Here the CDR3 DNA reads TGTGCCTGGAGTGGGCCAGGGTTAGAATCGACCCAGTACTTC.

V and J are TRBV28 and TRBJ2-6; possible D gene TRBD2, 7 bases. The ends were cut back, 4 bases at V and 4 bases at J, with 26 bases in the middle. CDR1 is MDHEN and CDR2 is SYDVKM in the germline V gene. CDR3 size: 20 residues. CDR3 sequence: CASSYVGGGRIVFGANVLTF. CDR3 bases: TGTGCCAGCAGTTACGTGGGGGGCGGGAGAATCGTGTTCGGGGCCAACGTCCTGACTTTC.

This clonotype was detected many times. V is TRBV7-8 and J is TRBJ2-5; no clear D. The germline V gene has CDR1 SGHVS and CDR2 FQNEAQ. This CDR3 has 11 amino acids. V lost 2 bases, J lost 5 bases, and 3 bases lay in between. The CDR3 here is CASSLHETQYF. CDR3 in DNA: TGTGCCAGCAGCTTACATGAGACCCAGTACTTC. Full variable domain (remainder filled in from reference TRBV7-8 and TRBJ2-5): GAGVSQSPRYKVAKRGQDVALRCDPISGHVSLFWYQQALGQGPEFLTYFQNEAQLDKSGLPSDRFFAERPEGSVSTLKIQRTQQEDSAVYLCASSLHETQYFGPGTRLLVL.

This clonotype was found many times. At one of its ends the junction is not consistent with the germline gene, which may arise from a read error. V and J are TRBV12-3 or TRBV12-4 and TRBJ2-5; no reliable D call. There are 10 residues in the CDR3. The CDR3 loop is CASSLETQYF. The DNA of the CDR3 is TGTGCCAGCAGCTTAGAGACCCAGTACTTC.

This clonotype has just a few counts. V usage is TRBV6-2 or TRBV6-3 and J usage is TRBJ1-5; 7 bases match TRBD1. The CDR3 runs to 13 residues. Germline V gene lookup returns CDR1 MNHEY and CDR2 SVGEGT. V gave up 6 bases and J gave up 4 bases; unmatched junction bases: 3. The CDR3 DNA sequence: TGTGCCAGCAGAAACAGGGGAAATCAGCCCCAGCATTTT. Translating it yields CASRNRGNQPQHF.

The table lists this clonotype with many counts. The J gene is TRBJ2-1, the V gene TRBV7-2; no clear D. Germline V lookup: CDR1 SGHTA, CDR2 FQGNSA. The CDR3 loop spans 11 amino acids. V was clipped by 6 bases and J by 9 bases, with 9 bases between them. CDR3 DNA sequence: TGTGCCAGCAGGTTCGGCCTTGAGCAGTTCTTC. Protein product: CASRFGLEQFF.

In its sample, this clonotype was seen a few times. The rearrangement uses TRBV7-2 and TRBJ2-7; D is undetermined. The CDR3 is made up of 14 amino acids. V lost 1 base to trimming and J lost 2 bases, with 9 bases between them. Per the germline V gene, CDR1 is SGHTA and CDR2 is FQGNSA. CDR3 nucleotide sequence: TGTGCCAGCAGCTTAGGTGGGTTCACCTACGAGCAGTACTTC. This sequence encodes CASSLGGFTYEQYF.